This entry lists 19 T cell receptor beta chains sequenced from one sample in a study of T cell responses to AZD1222 COVID-19 vaccine listed by TCRdb under 2021. Libraries were constructed by the immunoSEQ multiplex PCR assay. Here the immuneACCESS table is served through TCRdb, limited to in-frame sequences with V and J called. Missing clones are a known gap in these copies; in checked studies unresolved V genes cover under half, and the rest lacks a known reason. Across this sample there are under 170,000 clones, with roughly 90% seen only once. Approximately 3.6% of the sample goes to the ten largest clones. What this sample's time point label stands for: about 28 days (+/-7) after the second vaccine dose. Sample: peripheral blood, taken 28 days after the second AZD1222 dose. These TCRs come from an adult who received the AZD1222 COVID-19 vaccine.

The V call is TRBV5-1, the J call TRBJ2-3; TRBD1 agrees at 8 bases. Germline values: CDR1 SGHRS, CDR2 YFSETQ. With 4 bases clipped from V and 3 bases from J, the junction kept 7 bases outside the gene matches. The CDR3 totals 15 residues. CDR3 amino acids: CASSQGALETDTQYF. CDR3 coding DNA: TGCGCCAGCAGCCAGGGGGCGTTGGAAACAGATACGCAGTATTTT.

The chain couples TRBV7-2 to TRBJ2-7; D may be TRBD1 (6 bases). Trimming removed 7 bases at V and 8 bases at J, with 21 bases between. CDR3 length: 14 amino acids. From germline, CDR1 is SGHTA and CDR2 FQGNSA. The CDR3 reads CASTLGQTAQKQYF. DNA for the CDR3: TGTGCCAGCACTCTAGGACAGACCGCCCAAAAGCAGTACTTC.

This sequence joins TRBV3-1 (or the pseudogene TRBV3-2) and TRBJ2-7; D call uncertain. CDR3 length: 14 amino acids. The germline V gene has CDR1 LGHDT and CDR2 YNNKEL (reference sequence). Trimming took off 3 bases at V and 4 bases at J, with 13 bases between the two ends. CDR3 DNA sequence: TGTGCCAGCAGCCATAGTATCACCTCATACGAGCAGTACTTC. Encoded protein: CASSHSITSYEQYF.

The gene calls are TRBV24-1 and TRBJ2-3; 7 bases match TRBD2. There are 18 residues in the CDR3. The J segment lost 0 bases and the V segment lost 2 bases, leaving 10 bases of the junction unmatched. The germline V gene encodes CDR1 KGHDR and CDR2 SFDVKD. The CDR3 spells CATSDWSGVASSTDTQYF. In nucleotides, the CDR3 is TGTGCCACCAGTGATTGGAGCGGGGTAGCGTCTAGCACAGATACGCAGTATTTT.

The chain is built from TRBV3-1 (or the pseudogene TRBV3-2) and TRBJ2-2, with 7 bases that match TRBD2. CDR1 LGHDT and CDR2 YNNKEL come from the germline V gene (reference sequence). This CDR3 contains 15 residues. V lost 6 bases and J lost 7; bases outside the gene matches: 11. As DNA, the CDR3 is TGTGCCAGCAGGACCCAAGCGGGATCCGTCGGGGAGCTGTTTTTT. Protein product: CASRTQAGSVGELFF.

This rearrangement joins TRBV7-6 to TRBJ2-1; 9 bases match TRBD2. Looked up from germline, CDR1 is SGHVS and CDR2 is FNYEAQ. The CDR3 is 18 amino acids. V lost 4 bases and J lost 4; bases outside the gene matches: 14. The CDR3 loop reads CASSSPFIAGVSYNEQFF. As DNA, the CDR3 is TGTGCCAGCAGCTCCCCCTTTATAGCGGGAGTATCGTACAATGAGCAGTTCTTC.

The chain joins TRBV10-1 to TRBJ1-2, with a possible D match to TRBD1 (5 bases). Trimming stripped 4 bases from V and 6 bases from J, with 12 bases between. The germline V gene encodes CDR1 WNHNN and CDR2 SYGVQD (reference sequence). CDR3 length equals 13 residues. Written as DNA, the CDR3 is TGCGCCAGCAGTGCGGGACTAGGGGATGGCTACACCTTC. It encodes CASSAGLGDGYTF.

The chain recombines TRBV12-3 or TRBV12-4 with TRBJ1-2; D is possibly TRBD1 (6 bases). The CDR3 extends over 13 amino acids. The V end lost 1 base, the J end lost 4 bases, and 7 bases lay between the germline ends. CDR3 region: CASSLDRVYGYTF. The CDR3 DNA reads TGTGCCAGCAGTTTAGACAGGGTCTATGGCTACACCTTC.

The V call is TRBV27, the J call TRBJ2-1; no clear D gene. The germline V gene has CDR1 MNHEY and CDR2 SMNVEV (reference sequence). CDR3 length: 16 residues. Trimming removed 2 bases at V and 9 bases at J, with 20 bases between. The DNA of the CDR3 is TGTGCCAGCAGTTTAATCTTGCGATCGCCCTTGGGTGAGCAGTTCTTC. Encoded protein: CASSLILRSPLGEQFF.

The chain is built from TRBV5-1 and TRBJ2-5; D is possibly TRBD1 (6 bases). Germline-derived CDR1 and CDR2 are SGHRS and YFSETQ. The V end lost 4 bases, the J end lost 2 bases, and 12 bases lay between the germline ends. CDR3 length equals 14 residues. CDR3 DNA sequence: TGCGCCAGCAGCCCCCTAACAGGGCAAGAGACCCAGTACTTC. Translating it yields CASSPLTGQETQYF.

CDR3 coding DNA: TGTGCCAGCAGCCCCGGGACTAGCGGGTTGTACGAGCAGTACTTC. Translated, it gives CASSPGTSGLYEQYF. This chain uses TRBV5-4 with TRBJ2-7; 12 bases map to TRBD2. The V gene's germline CDR1 is SGHNT and CDR2 YYREEE (reference sequence). The CDR3 covers 15 residues. V lost 4 bases to trimming and J lost 4 bases; unmatched junction nucleotides: 6.

The chain carries TRBV27 and TRBJ1-1, with D tentatively TRBD1 (5 bases). Germline V CDR1 and CDR2: MNHEY, SMNVEV (reference sequence). The V and J ends lost 5 bases and 1 base respectively, with 8 bases between them. CDR3 size: 13 residues. This chain's CDR3 is CASSQGKNTEAFF. In DNA form, the CDR3 reads TGTGCCAGCAGTCAGGGAAAGAACACTGAAGCTTTCTTT.

The chain couples TRBV3-1 (or the pseudogene TRBV3-2) to TRBJ1-6; 8 bases are a match to TRBD1. This CDR3 contains 19 residues. With 2 bases clipped from V and 3 bases from J, the junction kept 12 bases outside the gene matches. Germline V gene data show CDR1 as LGHDT and CDR2 as YNNKEL (reference sequence). This CDR3 is CASSQRGTQGAFYNSPLHF. The CDR3 region has the DNA TGTGCCAGCAGCCAAAGAGGGACCCAGGGGGCCTTCTATAATTCACCCCTCCACTTT.

The chain links TRBV7-9 to TRBJ1-6; possibly TRBD1 for D (6 bases). Germline CDR1 SEHNR, CDR2 FQNEAQ (reference sequence). The CDR3 has 18 amino acids. With 5 bases removed from V and 0 bases from J, the gap between germline ends came to 17 bases. The CDR3 loop reads CASSRSGQLSSYNSPLHF. Here the CDR3 DNA reads TGTGCCAGCAGCCGTTCCGGACAGCTAAGCTCCTATAATTCACCCCTCCACTTT.

The chain joins TRBV10-2 to TRBJ1-2; 9 positions match TRBD1. CDR1 is WSHSY and CDR2 is SAAADI in the germline V gene. The CDR3 is made up of 15 amino acids. Trimming at V came to 6 bases and at J to 3 bases, leaving 8 bases not matched to a gene. CDR3 sequence: CASSESGTGYYGYTF. CDR3 sequence (DNA): TGCGCCAGCAGCGAATCCGGGACAGGGTACTATGGCTACACCTTC.

The chain couples TRBV18 to TRBJ2-7; TRBD1 might be the D (5 bases). V gave up 6 bases and J gave up 0 bases, with 15 bases separating them. CDR3 length: 15 amino acids. Germline CDR1 reads KGHSH; CDR2 reads LQKENI. DNA for the CDR3: TGTGCCAGCTCCCACAGGCAATCCTACTCCTACGAGCAGTACTTC. This translates into CASSHRQSYSYEQYF.

This clone was detected only once. J is TRBJ2-2 and V is TRBV27, with D unresolved. The CDR3 totals 13 residues. Trimming removed 5 bases at V and 6 bases at J, with 10 bases between. The germline gives CDR1 MNHEY, CDR2 SMNVEV (reference sequence). The CDR3 region is CASSALVPGELFF. The CDR3 nucleotides read TGTGCCAGCAGTGCCCTAGTCCCCGGGGAGCTGTTTTTT.

V usage is TRBV30 and J usage is TRBJ2-7; no clear D. The CDR3 loop spans 15 amino acids. Germline CDR1 and CDR2: GTSNPN and SVGIG (reference sequence). V shed 1 base and J shed 0 bases, with 13 bases lying between them. CDR3 sequence (DNA): TGTGCCTGGAGTGCCCCTGCCTGGGGCTCCTACGAGCAGTACTTC. It translates to CAWSAPAWGSYEQYF.

The genes are TRBV13 and TRBJ2-7, with 8 bases aligning to TRBD2. The CDR3 runs 15 residues. Germline V gives CDR1 PRHDT, CDR2 FYEKMQ (reference sequence). The trim removed 2 bases at V and 0 bases at J, leaving 3 bases unmatched. Written as DNA, the CDR3 is TGTGCCAGCAGCTTATCCAGCGGGAGCTCCTACGAGCAGTACTTC. It is translated as CASSLSSGSSYEQYF.